This T cell receptor beta chain derives from a study of regulatory T cells in long-lasting Graves disease. V lost 1 base and J lost 0, with 8 bases in between. This CDR3 region has 15 residues. The germline CDR1 and CDR2 sequences are SGHNT and YYREEE (reference sequence). Time point noted: newly diagnosed GD, antithyroid drugs for less than 3 months. RNA extracted from PBMCs served as the sequencing template. Arm-PCR with iRepertoire HTBI primers amplified the CDR3 regions for these TCR beta libraries. TCRdb called the multiplex PCR reads again in MiXCR, with one record for every CDR3 protein. The table records some 560,000 distinct CDR3 sequences, 15% to 20% of them present only once. This clonotype occurred a few times. These data were also reused for a study on T cells in Graves' hyperthyroidism and ophthalmopathy.

This TCR came from a woman aged 40 to 65 with Graves disease. The specimen was peripheral blood mononuclear cells (PBMCs), collected at new diagnosis, from a patient treated with antithyroid drugs. The chain joins TRBV5-4 to TRBJ1-3; D possibly corresponds to TRBD1 (6 bases). The CDR3 protein is CASSLTGSSGNTIYF. The CDR3 bases are TGTGCCAGCAGCTTGACAGGGAGCTCTGGAAACACCATATATTTT.